Included here is one TCR beta chain sequence, with context. Antigen specificity is unknown. This entry is derived from a study of somatic mutations in cytotoxic T cells in rheumatoid arthritis. Study details: Patients had approximately 33 ml EDTA blood drawn right after diagnosis, before any treatment. Nearly 100% purity was obtained when some V beta antibody-stained T-cell populations were flow-sorted; these included V beta1+ cells sequenced for TCRB.

Germline assignment: CDR1 SGHVS and CDR2 FQNEAQ. V shed 1 base and J 3 bases; nucleotides not matched to a gene: 1. CDR3 length: 14 amino acids. Study findings and constraints: More than 20% of CD8+ cells belonged to the largest clone in about an eighth of the 65 patients. In rheumatoid arthritis patients, unlike healthy controls, CD8+ clonality rose with age.

The protocol was immunoSEQ multiplex PCR, while the TCRdb copy is restricted to in-frame clones and leaves out a portion. The sample lists some 30,000 clones, around 86% occurring once. Sequences were obtained from CD8+ T cells sorted from blood. The chain carries TRBV7-8 and TRBJ2-7, with 9 positions matching TRBD1. The TCR comes from an adult with rheumatoid arthritis. The CDR3 is CASSLVGQGYEQYF. In DNA, the CDR3 is TGTGCCAGCAGCTTAGTGGGACAGGGCTACGAGCAGTACTTC. The full variable domain, rest sourced from reference TRBV7-8 and TRBJ2-7, is GAGVSQSPRYKVAKRGQDVALRCDPISGHVSLFWYQQALGQGPEFLTYFQNEAQLDKSGLPSDRFFAERPEGSVSTLKIQRTQQEDSAVYLCASSLVGQGYEQYFGPGTRLTVT.